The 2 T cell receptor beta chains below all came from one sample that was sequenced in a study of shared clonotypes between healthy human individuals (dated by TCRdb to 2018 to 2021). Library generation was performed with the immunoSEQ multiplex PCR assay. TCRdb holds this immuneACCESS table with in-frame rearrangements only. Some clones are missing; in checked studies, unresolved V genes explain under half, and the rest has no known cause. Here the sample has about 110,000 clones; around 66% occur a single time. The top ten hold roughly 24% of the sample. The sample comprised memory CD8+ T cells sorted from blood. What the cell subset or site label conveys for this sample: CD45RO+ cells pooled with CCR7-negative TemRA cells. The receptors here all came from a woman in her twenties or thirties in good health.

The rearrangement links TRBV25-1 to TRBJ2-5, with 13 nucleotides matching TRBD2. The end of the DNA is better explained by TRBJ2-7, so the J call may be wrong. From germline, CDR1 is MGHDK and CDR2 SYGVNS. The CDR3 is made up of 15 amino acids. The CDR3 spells CASSGLAGEVHEQYF. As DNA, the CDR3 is TGTGCCAGCAGCGGACTAGCGGGAGAAGTCCACGAGCAGTACTTC.

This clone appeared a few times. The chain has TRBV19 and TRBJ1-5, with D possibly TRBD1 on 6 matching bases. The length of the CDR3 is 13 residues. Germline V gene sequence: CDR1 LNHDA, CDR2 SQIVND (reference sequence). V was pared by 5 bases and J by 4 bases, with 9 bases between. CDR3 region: CASSDRKNQPQHF. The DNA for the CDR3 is TGTGCCAGTAGTGACAGGAAGAATCAGCCCCAGCATTTT.